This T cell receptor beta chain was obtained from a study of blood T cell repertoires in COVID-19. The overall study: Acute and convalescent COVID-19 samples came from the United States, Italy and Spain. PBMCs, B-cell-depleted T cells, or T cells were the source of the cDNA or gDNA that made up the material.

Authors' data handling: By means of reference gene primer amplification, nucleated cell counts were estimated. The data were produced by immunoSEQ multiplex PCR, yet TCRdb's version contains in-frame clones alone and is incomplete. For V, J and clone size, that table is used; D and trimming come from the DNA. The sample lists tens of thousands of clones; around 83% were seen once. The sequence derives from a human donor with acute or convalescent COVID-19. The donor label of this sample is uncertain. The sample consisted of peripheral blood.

The CDR3 protein is CASSEGTHSPLHF. The CDR3 coding sequence is TGCGCCAGCAGTGAGGGGACTCATTCACCCCTCCACTTT. The J gene is TRBJ1-6, the V gene TRBV10-1; the D gene is possibly TRBD1 (5 bases). The CDR3 is 13 amino acids. V dropped 2 bases and J dropped 8 bases, with 7 bases sitting between them. Germline V gene lookup returns CDR1 WNHNN and CDR2 SYGVQD (reference sequence).